This T cell receptor (beta chain) was retrieved from a study of blood T cell repertoires in COVID-19. Study at large: PBMCs, B-cell-depleted T cells, or T cells provided the cDNA or gDNA that made up the material.

Generated by immunoSEQ multiplex PCR, the TCRdb table keeps only in-frame clones and is missing some. The table lists over 300,000 clones, around four fifths of them singletons. Trimming removed 4 bases from V and 0 bases from J; junction bases left unmatched: 9. This CDR3 is 17 amino acids long. Germline V gene sequence: CDR1 KGHDR, CDR2 SFDVKD. The specimen sequenced was peripheral blood. The sequence was obtained from a woman in her 50s with acute or convalescent COVID-19. The V and J genes are TRBV24-1 and TRBJ2-3; 7 nucleotides align to TRBD1. The CDR3 coding sequence is TGTGCCACCAGTGACCCAAGACAGGGCGCCAGCACAGATACGCAGTATTTT. Amino acids: CATSDPRQGASTDTQYF.